The next 30 T cell receptor beta chains were all read from a single sample in a study of PD-L1 blockade in urothelial cancer. Profiled with immunoSEQ multiplex PCR; TCRdb holds only in-frame clones, not every one. In the table there are about 42,000 clones, roughly 77% of which are singletons. Sequenced here: PBMCs, sampled around atezolizumab (anti-PD-L1) treatment. The receptor set was obtained from a man aged 65 to 79 with urothelial cancer.

The chain joins TRBV7-2 to TRBJ2-1; maybe TRBD1 (5 bases). CDR1 and CDR2 (germline): SGHTA, FQGNSA. This CDR3 has 16 amino acids. Deletions cut 3 bases from V and 6 bases from J, with 18 bases between. The CDR3 DNA reads as TGTGCCAGCAGCTTTATGAGGACAACGGCGGCCAATGAGCAGTTCTTC. This translates into CASSFMRTTAANEQFF.

This clone occurred once. The chain is built from TRBV9 and TRBJ1-2; 8 bases are shared with TRBD1. Germline CDR1 SGDLS, CDR2 YYNGEE. The CDR3 runs to 15 residues. V lost 0 bases to trimming and J lost 4 bases; unmatched junction nucleotides: 5. The CDR3 DNA reads as TGTGCCAGCAGCGTAGCCCAGGGGGCTAGCTATGGCTACACCTTC. Translation: CASSVAQGASYGYTF.

In this sample, this clone turned up a few times. The chain employs TRBV4-2 and TRBJ1-3; D unresolved. This CDR3 is built from 15 residues. Looked up from germline, CDR1 is LGHNA and CDR2 is YNFKEQ. V lost 1 base to trimming and J lost 2 bases, with 9 bases between them. This CDR3 reads CASSQGRTAGNTIYF. The CDR3 coding sequence is TGTGCCAGCAGCCAAGGAAGAACAGCTGGAAACACCATATATTTT.

This sequence joins TRBV14 and TRBJ2-7; 11 bases match TRBD2. The CDR3 covers 14 residues. From germline, CDR1 is SGHDN and CDR2 FVKESK. The V segment lost 4 bases and the J segment 5 bases; nucleotides outside the gene matches: 4. CDR3: CASSPLSGRDEQYF. CDR3 DNA sequence: TGTGCCAGCAGCCCCCTTAGCGGGAGGGACGAGCAGTACTTC.

The J gene is TRBJ1-3, the V gene TRBV18, with D possibly TRBD1 on 6 matching bases. Between the trimmed V and J ends, which lost 4 bases and 0 bases, there was a span of 16 bases. The CDR3 contains 17 residues. In germline, CDR1 is KGHSH, CDR2 LQKENI. The CDR3 coding sequence is TGTGCCAGCTCACTGATCTCCCGACAGGTCTCTGGAAACACCATATATTTT. Its translation: CASSLISRQVSGNTIYF.

The genes are TRBV9 and TRBJ2-1; TRBD1 matches 8 bases. J was trimmed by 8 bases and V by 2 bases; bases with no gene match: 9. Looked up from germline, CDR1 is SGDLS and CDR2 is YYNGEE. The CDR3 sequence is 15 residues long. The CDR3 loop is CASSVGWQGAYEQFF. As DNA, the CDR3 is TGTGCCAGCAGCGTTGGGTGGCAGGGGGCCTATGAGCAGTTCTTC.

J is TRBJ1-4 and V is TRBV25-1, with a weak D call TRBD1 (6 bases). This CDR3 region has 17 residues. Germline loops: CDR1 MGHDK, CDR2 SYGVNS. V was cut by 3 bases and J by 8 bases, with 22 bases left in between. The CDR3 sequence is CASSDPNQRQAREKLFF. The CDR3 nucleotides read TGTGCCAGCAGTGATCCGAACCAGAGACAGGCGCGGGAAAAACTGTTTTTT.

The chain employs TRBV7-2 and TRBJ1-1, with D unclear. With 3 bases removed from V and 0 bases from J, the gap between germline ends came to 8 bases. This CDR3 is built from 14 residues. Germline CDR1 reads SGHTA; CDR2 reads FQGNSA. In DNA form, the CDR3 reads TGTGCCAGCAGCTTCGAGCCAATGAACACTGAAGCTTTCTTT. It translates to CASSFEPMNTEAFF. Together with reference TRBV7-2 and TRBJ1-1, the CDR3 gives the full variable domain: GAGVSQSPSNKVTEKGKDVELRCDPISGHTALYWYRQSLGQGLEFLIYFQGNSAPDKSGLPSDRFSAERTGGSVSTLTIQRTQQEDSAVYLCASSFEPMNTEAFFGQGTRLTVV.

The chain joins TRBV30 to TRBJ2-7; D is undetermined. From germline, CDR1 is GTSNPN and CDR2 SVGIG (reference sequence). This CDR3 is 14 amino acids long. V was cut by 1 base and J by 2 bases, with 12 bases left in between. The DNA for the CDR3 is TGTGCCTGGAGTGCTGGGCAGAACACCTACGAGCAGTACTTC. It is translated as CAWSAGQNTYEQYF.

The rearrangement uses TRBV19 and TRBJ2-7, with 7 bases lining up with TRBD1. The trim removed 5 bases at V and 7 bases at J, leaving 11 bases unmatched. There are 14 residues in the CDR3. Germline-derived CDR1 and CDR2 are LNHDA and SQIVND (reference sequence). CDR3 in DNA: TGTGCCAGTAGTCGTACCGGGACAGAACAAGAGCAGTACTTC. Translating it yields CASSRTGTEQEQYF. The complete variable domain, with remaining parts taken from reference TRBV19 and TRBJ2-7, reads DGGITQSPKYLFRKEGQNVTLSCEQNLNHDAMYWYRQDPGQGLRLIYYSQIVNDFQKGDIAEGYSVSREKKESFPLTVTSAQKNPTAFYLCASSRTGTEQEQYFGPGTRLTVT.

The chain carries TRBV28 and TRBJ1-1; D may be TRBD1 (6 bases). The CDR3 sequence is 15 residues long. V lost 7 bases to trimming and J lost 2 bases, with 17 bases between them. Germline V lookup: CDR1 MDHEN, CDR2 SYDVKM. The CDR3 sequence: CASNPRTARNTEAFF. In DNA, the CDR3 is TGTGCCAGCAATCCCAGGACAGCGCGTAACACTGAAGCTTTCTTT. Supplemented by reference TRBV28 and TRBJ1-1, the full variable domain reads DVKVTQSSRYLVKRTGEKVFLECVQDMDHENMFWYRQDPGLGLRLIYFSYDVKMKEKGDIPEGYSVSREKKERFSLILESASTNQTSMYLCASNPRTARNTEAFFGQGTRLTVV.

This clone has just a few counts. The gene calls are TRBV12-5 and TRBJ1-1; D might be TRBD1 (6 bases). The germline CDR1 and CDR2 sequences are LGHNT and FRNRAP. The CDR3 runs 16 residues. V dropped 2 bases and J dropped 10 bases, with 23 bases sitting between them. For the CDR3, the DNA is TGTGCTAGTGGTTTGAAGCCGGGACAATTATTAGTGGGAGCTTTCTTT. This gives the protein CASGLKPGQLLVGAFF.

The V and J genes are TRBV21-1 and TRBJ2-6; whether TRBD1, the table's D call, matches the DNA was not checked. TRBV21-1 is a documented pseudogene. The length of the CDR3 is 20 residues. DNA for the CDR3: TGTGCCAGCAGCCCTCTAAGGCGAGGACAGGGGGCTGATGGGGCCAACGTCCTGACTTTC. It encodes CASSPLRRGQGADGANVLTF.

The chain links TRBV18 to TRBJ1-2, with D unclear. Trimming left V 0 bases short and J 4 bases short, with 9 bases between. The CDR3 extends over 14 amino acids. The germline CDR1 and CDR2 sequences are KGHSH and LQKENI. The CDR3, as DNA: TGTGCCAGCTCACCACCATCGGTTTCCTATGGCTACACCTTC. It codes for CASSPPSVSYGYTF.

The chain joins TRBV25-1 to TRBJ2-1; 13 positions agree with TRBD2. The germline CDR1 and CDR2 sequences are MGHDK and SYGVNS. V was clipped by 4 bases and J by 6 bases; unmatched bases: 6. The CDR3 is made up of 16 amino acids. The chain's CDR3 is CASSGGGLAGANEQFF. The CDR3 coding sequence is TGTGCCAGCAGTGGGGGAGGACTAGCGGGGGCCAATGAGCAGTTCTTC.

The rearrangement joins TRBV27 to TRBJ2-1; 11 nucleotides line up with TRBD1. After removal of 3 bases from V and 10 bases from J, the junction contained 5 bases not matched to a gene. CDR1 MNHEY and CDR2 SMNVEV come from the germline V gene (reference sequence). The CDR3 is 14 residues long. CDR3 DNA sequence: TGTGCCAGCAGTTTGGAAGGACAGGGGGCCGAGCAGTTCTTC. The encoded protein is CASSLEGQGAEQFF.

The genes are TRBV18 and TRBJ1-2; D is unclear. Germline V gives CDR1 KGHSH, CDR2 LQKENI. This CDR3 region has 15 residues. V was trimmed by 6 bases and J by 8 bases, leaving 22 bases between them. As DNA, the CDR3 is TGTGCCAGCTCCCCATACCCCTTGGGGTCGGGAGGCTACACCTTC. It translates to CASSPYPLGSGGYTF.

The CDR3 region is CASSVGGGGYNEQFF. DNA of the CDR3: TGTGCCAGCAGCGTAGGCGGAGGTGGATACAATGAGCAGTTCTTC. The gene calls are TRBV9 and TRBJ2-1; maybe TRBD2 (5 bases). The CDR3 sequence is 15 residues long. The germline CDR1 and CDR2 sequences are SGDLS and YYNGEE. Trimming stripped 0 bases from V and 4 bases from J, with 11 bases between.

V usage is TRBV7-8 and J usage is TRBJ1-2; maybe TRBD1 (5 bases). CDR1 is SGHVS, CDR2 FQNEAQ, per germline. V was clipped by 4 bases and J by 5 bases, with 14 bases between them. This CDR3 comprises 14 residues. The CDR3 region is CASSSRGDVYGYTF. The CDR3 DNA reads as TGTGCCAGCAGCTCCCGGGGGGACGTTTATGGCTACACCTTC.

The chain employs TRBV27 and TRBJ1-1, with TRBD1 as a possible D gene (5 bases). The length of the CDR3 is 14 residues. Germline values: CDR1 MNHEY, CDR2 SMNVEV (reference sequence). V shed 6 bases and J shed 2 bases, with 13 bases lying between them. The CDR3: CASRNLGLNTEAFF. DNA for the CDR3: TGTGCCAGCAGGAATTTGGGACTTAACACTGAAGCTTTCTTT.

J is TRBJ2-1 and V is TRBV11-1; 9 nucleotides align to TRBD2. J gave up 8 bases and V 4 bases, and 9 bases lay outside the gene matches. CDR1 is SGHAT and CDR2 is FQDESV in the germline V gene (reference sequence). The CDR3 runs 15 residues. The CDR3 loop is CASSSSSGTSDEQFF. In nucleotides, the CDR3 is TGTGCCAGCAGCTCCTCTAGCGGGACTTCGGATGAGCAGTTCTTC.

V and J are TRBV7-9 and TRBJ2-3, with 11 bases matching TRBD2. The CDR3 is made up of 14 amino acids. V was pared by 6 bases and J by 5 bases, with 4 bases of the junction left unmatched. Germline V CDR1 and CDR2: SEHNR, FQNEAQ (reference sequence). DNA for the CDR3: TGTGCCAGCAGTTTGGGGACTAGCGGAGATACGCAGTATTTT. Its translation is CASSLGTSGDTQYF.

J is TRBJ2-3 and V is TRBV18; D is unresolved. Germline lookup yields CDR1 KGHSH and CDR2 LQKENI. The CDR3 contains 13 residues. Trimming shortened V by 2 bases and J by 2 bases, and 5 bases separated the two germline ends. The CDR3 region has the DNA TGTGCCAGCTCACCAGAGAACACAGATACGCAGTATTTT. Amino acids: CASSPENTDTQYF.

The chain uses TRBV9 and TRBJ2-5; 8 bases map to TRBD2. The CDR3 consists of 13 residues. Trimming removed 3 bases from V and 3 bases from J; junction bases left unmatched: 1. Germline V lookup: CDR1 SGDLS, CDR2 YYNGEE. This CDR3 reads CASSAGGEETQYF. DNA for the CDR3: TGTGCCAGCAGCGCGGGGGGGGAAGAGACCCAGTACTTC.

The V and J genes are TRBV28 and TRBJ2-7, with 13 nucleotides matching TRBD2. In germline, CDR1 is MDHEN, CDR2 SYDVKM. After removal of 8 bases from V and 5 bases from J, the junction contained 12 bases not matched to a gene. CDR3 length: 16 amino acids. The CDR3 nucleotides read TGTGCCAGCGGCGTATGGAGACTAGCGGGAGGAAACGAGCAGTACTTC. Its protein is CASGVWRLAGGNEQYF. The full variable domain, completed using reference TRBV28 and TRBJ2-7, is DVKVTQSSRYLVKRTGEKVFLECVQDMDHENMFWYRQDPGLGLRLIYFSYDVKMKEKGDIPEGYSVSREKKERFSLILESASTNQTSMYLCASGVWRLAGGNEQYFGPGTRLTVT.

The chain joins TRBV6-4 to TRBJ2-3; 10 positions agree with TRBD2. The CDR3 consists of 16 residues. V was pared by 0 bases and J by 0 bases, with 0 bases of the junction left unmatched. CDR1 is MRHNA, CDR2 SNTAGT, per germline. The CDR3 reads CASSDSTSGSTDTQYF. Here the CDR3 DNA reads TGTGCCAGCAGTGACTCGACTAGCGGGAGCACAGATACGCAGTATTTT.

With regard to this clone: The junction departs from germline at one end; a sequencing error may be responsible. J is TRBJ2-7 and V is TRBV5-6; D unclear. The CDR3 runs 12 residues. Germline V gene data show CDR1 as SGHDT and CDR2 as YYEEEE. The CDR3 here is CATSDNSYEQYF. In DNA, the CDR3 is TGTGCCACCAGCGACAACTCCTACGAGCAGTACTTC.

The chain carries TRBV7-8 and TRBJ1-1; TRBD1 matches at 8 bases. Germline assignment: CDR1 SGHVS and CDR2 FQNEAQ. V lost 8 bases to trimming and J lost 5 bases; unmatched junction nucleotides: 13. CDR3 length: 15 amino acids. CDR3: CASRADRTGRTEAFF. CDR3 bases: TGTGCCAGCCGTGCGGACCGGACAGGGAGGACTGAAGCTTTCTTT.

The chain couples TRBV28 to TRBJ2-7, with TRBD2 as a possible D gene (5 bases). The V gene's germline CDR1 is MDHEN and CDR2 SYDVKM. This CDR3 is 11 amino acids long. The V and J ends lost 5 bases and 3 bases respectively, with 5 bases between them. Here the CDR3 DNA reads TGTGCCAGCAGTCGGGGCTACGAGCAGTACTTC. It translates to CASSRGYEQYF.

The CDR3 DNA is TGTGCCAGCAGCCCCGGGTCCTATGGCTACACCTTC. It encodes CASSPGSYGYTF. The genes are TRBV28 and TRBJ1-2; no reliable D call. The V gene lost 6 bases and the J gene lost 4 bases, with 9 bases spanning the gap. The CDR3 length is 12 residues. The germline V gene has CDR1 MDHEN and CDR2 SYDVKM.